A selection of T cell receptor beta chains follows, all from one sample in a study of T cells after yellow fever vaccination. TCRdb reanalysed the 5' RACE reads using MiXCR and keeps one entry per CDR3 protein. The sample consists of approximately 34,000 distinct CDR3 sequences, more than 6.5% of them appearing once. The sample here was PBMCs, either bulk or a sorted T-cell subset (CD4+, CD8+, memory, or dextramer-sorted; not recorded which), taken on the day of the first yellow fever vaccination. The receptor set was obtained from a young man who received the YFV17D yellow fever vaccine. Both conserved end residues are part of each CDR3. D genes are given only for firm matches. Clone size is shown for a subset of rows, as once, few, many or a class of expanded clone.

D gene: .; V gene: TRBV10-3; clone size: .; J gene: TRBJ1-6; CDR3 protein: CDISKGPAIGSPLHF; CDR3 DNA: TGTGACATCTCCAAGGGCCCGGCCATCGGTTCACCCCTCCACTTT
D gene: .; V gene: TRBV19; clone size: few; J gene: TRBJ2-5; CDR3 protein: CASSIGGIETQYF; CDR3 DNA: TGTGCCAGTAGTATTGGTGGGATTGAGACCCAGTACTTC
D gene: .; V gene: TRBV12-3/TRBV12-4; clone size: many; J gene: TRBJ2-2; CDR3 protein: CASSLQGTNTGELFF; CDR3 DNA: TGTGCCAGCAGTTTACAGGGTACGAACACCGGGGAGCTGTTTTTT
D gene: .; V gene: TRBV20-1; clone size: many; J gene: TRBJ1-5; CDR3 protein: CSATGRLDQPQHF; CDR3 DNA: TGCAGTGCAACCGGGAGACTTGATCAGCCCCAGCATTTT
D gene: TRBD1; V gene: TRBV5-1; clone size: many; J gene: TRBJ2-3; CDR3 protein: CASSNRIRTGPTDTQYF; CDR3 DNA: TGCGCCAGCAGCAACCGAATAAGGACAGGCCCCACAGATACGCAGTATTTT
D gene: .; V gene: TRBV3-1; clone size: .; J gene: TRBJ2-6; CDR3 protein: CASSQQVTGAHVLTF; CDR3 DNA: TGTGCCAGCAGCCAACAGGTAACTGGGGCCCACGTCCTGACTTTC
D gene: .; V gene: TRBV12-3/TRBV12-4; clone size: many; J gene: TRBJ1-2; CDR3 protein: CASSPPNFYGYTF; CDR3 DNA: TGTGCCAGCAGTCCGCCAAACTTCTATGGCTACACCTTC
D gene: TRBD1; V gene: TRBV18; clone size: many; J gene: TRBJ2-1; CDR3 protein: CASSPQTGSNEQFF; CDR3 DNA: TGTGCCAGCTCACCCCAGACAGGGTCCAATGAGCAGTTCTTC
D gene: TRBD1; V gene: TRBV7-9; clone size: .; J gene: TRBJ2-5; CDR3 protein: CASSSFGTGARETQYF; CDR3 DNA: TGTGCCAGCAGCTCGTTCGGGACAGGGGCGAGAGAGACCCAGTACTTC
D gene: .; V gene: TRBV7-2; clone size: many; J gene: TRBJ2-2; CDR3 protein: CASSLVLITGELFF; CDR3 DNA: TGTGCCAGCAGCTTAGTCCTTATCACCGGGGAGCTGTTTTTT
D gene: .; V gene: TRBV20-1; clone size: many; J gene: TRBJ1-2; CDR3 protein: CSAIGPGGYTF; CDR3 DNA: TGCAGTGCTATCGGTCCGGGAGGCTACACCTTC
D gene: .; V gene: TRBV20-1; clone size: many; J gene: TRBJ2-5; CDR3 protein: CSARVSAIGTQYF; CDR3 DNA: TGCAGTGCTCGGGTCTCGGCAATAGGGACCCAGTACTTC
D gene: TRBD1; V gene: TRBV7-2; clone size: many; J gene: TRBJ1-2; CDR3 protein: CASSPRDSRNYGYTF; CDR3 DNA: TGTGCCAGCAGCCCGCGGGACAGCCGTAACTATGGCTACACCTTC
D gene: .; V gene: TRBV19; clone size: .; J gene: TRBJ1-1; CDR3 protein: CASSPAGARANTEAFF; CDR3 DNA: TGTGCCAGTAGTCCGGCCGGGGCACGGGCGAACACTGAAGCTTTCTTT
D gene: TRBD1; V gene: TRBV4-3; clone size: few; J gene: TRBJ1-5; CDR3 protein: CASSQDRVSNQPQHF; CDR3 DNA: TGCGCCAGCAGCCAGGACAGGGTAAGCAATCAGCCCCAGCATTTT
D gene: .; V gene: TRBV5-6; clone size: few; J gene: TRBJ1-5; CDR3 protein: CASSLDRVWQPQHF; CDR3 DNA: TGTGCCAGCAGCTTGGACAGGGTATGGCAGCCCCAGCATTTT
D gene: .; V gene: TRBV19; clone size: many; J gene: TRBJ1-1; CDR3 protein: CASSMLLDGEAFF; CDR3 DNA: TGTGCCAGTAGTATGCTCCTGGACGGGGAAGCTTTCTTT
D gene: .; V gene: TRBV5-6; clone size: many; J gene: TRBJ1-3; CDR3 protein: CASSVTGPTSGNTIYF; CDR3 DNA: TGTGCCAGCAGCGTTACGGGACCGACCTCTGGAAACACCATATATTTT
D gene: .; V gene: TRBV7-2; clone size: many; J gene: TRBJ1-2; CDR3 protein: CASSDASGTFINYGYTF; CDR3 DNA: TGTGCCAGCAGCGACGCCTCCGGGACCTTTATTAACTATGGCTACACCTTC
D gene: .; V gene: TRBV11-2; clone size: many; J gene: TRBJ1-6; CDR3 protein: CASSLIAGANSPLHF; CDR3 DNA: TGTGCCAGCAGCTTAATTGCGGGAGCGAATTCACCCCTCCACTTT
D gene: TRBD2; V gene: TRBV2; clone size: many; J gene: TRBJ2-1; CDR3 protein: CASSGGAGTSYNEQFF; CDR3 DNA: TGTGCCAGCAGCGGGGGAGCGGGGACCTCCTACAATGAGCAGTTCTTC